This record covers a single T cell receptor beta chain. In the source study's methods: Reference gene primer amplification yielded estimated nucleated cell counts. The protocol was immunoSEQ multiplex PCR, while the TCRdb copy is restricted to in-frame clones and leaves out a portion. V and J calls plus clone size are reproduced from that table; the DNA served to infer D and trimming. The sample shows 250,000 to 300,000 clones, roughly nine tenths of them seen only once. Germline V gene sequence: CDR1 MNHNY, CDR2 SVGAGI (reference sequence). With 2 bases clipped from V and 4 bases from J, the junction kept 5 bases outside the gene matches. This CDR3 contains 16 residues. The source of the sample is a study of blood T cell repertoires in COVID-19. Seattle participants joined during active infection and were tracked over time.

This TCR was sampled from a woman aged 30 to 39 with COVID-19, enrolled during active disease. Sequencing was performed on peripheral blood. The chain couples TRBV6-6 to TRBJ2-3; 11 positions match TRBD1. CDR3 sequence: CASSYPPGQGADTQYF. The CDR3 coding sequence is TGTGCCAGCAGTTACCCCCCGGGACAGGGGGCAGATACGCAGTATTTT.